This T cell receptor beta chain is from a study of OX40 agonist ivuxolimab in advanced cancers. Clones were read by immunoSEQ multiplex PCR, and TCRdb kept only the in-frame ones, dropping some. Here the sample spans about 84,000 clones, around four fifths being singletons. Germline values: CDR1 SGHRS, CDR2 YFSETQ. The CDR3 is made up of 14 amino acids. Between the trimmed V and J ends, which lost 3 bases and 4 bases, there was a span of 10 bases. The specimen was CD4+ or CD8+ T cells sorted from blood, collected in a trial of the OX40 agonist ivuxolimab. The chain combines TRBV5-1 with TRBJ1-4; D is possibly TRBD1 (5 bases). The origin of this receptor is an adult with an advanced solid tumor such as melanoma, head and neck, liver or kidney cancer. CDR3 amino acids: CASSSLGGNEKLFF. Written as DNA, the CDR3 is TGCGCCAGCAGCTCCCTTGGGGGTAATGAAAAACTGTTTTTT.